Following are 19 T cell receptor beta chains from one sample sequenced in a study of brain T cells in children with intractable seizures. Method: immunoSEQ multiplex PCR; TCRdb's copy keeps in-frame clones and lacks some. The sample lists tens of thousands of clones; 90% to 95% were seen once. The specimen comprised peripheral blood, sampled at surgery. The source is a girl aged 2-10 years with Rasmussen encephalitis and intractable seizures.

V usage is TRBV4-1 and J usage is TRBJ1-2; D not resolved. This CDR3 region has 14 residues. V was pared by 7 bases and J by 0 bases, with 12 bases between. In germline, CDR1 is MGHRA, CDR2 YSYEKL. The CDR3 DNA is TGCGCCAGCACCTCCTTATTAGCTAACTATGGCTACACCTTC. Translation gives CASTSLLANYGYTF.

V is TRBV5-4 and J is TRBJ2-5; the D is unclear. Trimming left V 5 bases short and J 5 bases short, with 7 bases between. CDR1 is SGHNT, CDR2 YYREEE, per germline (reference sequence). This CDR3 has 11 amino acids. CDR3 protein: CASSSAETQYF. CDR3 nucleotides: TGTGCCAGCAGTTCGGCGGAGACCCAGTACTTC.

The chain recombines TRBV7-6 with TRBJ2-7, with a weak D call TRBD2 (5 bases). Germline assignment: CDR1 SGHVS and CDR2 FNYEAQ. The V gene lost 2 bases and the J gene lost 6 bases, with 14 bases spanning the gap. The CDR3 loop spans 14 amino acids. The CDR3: CASSLNPGVGEQYF. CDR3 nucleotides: TGTGCCAGCAGCTTAAATCCCGGGGTGGGCGAGCAGTACTTC.

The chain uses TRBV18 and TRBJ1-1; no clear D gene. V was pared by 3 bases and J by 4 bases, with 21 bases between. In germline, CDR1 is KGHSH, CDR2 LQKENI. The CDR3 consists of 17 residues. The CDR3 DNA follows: TGTGCCAGCTCACCCTTACCCCAAGCCAGAGGGAGCACTGAAGCTTTCTTT. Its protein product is CASSPLPQARGSTEAFF.

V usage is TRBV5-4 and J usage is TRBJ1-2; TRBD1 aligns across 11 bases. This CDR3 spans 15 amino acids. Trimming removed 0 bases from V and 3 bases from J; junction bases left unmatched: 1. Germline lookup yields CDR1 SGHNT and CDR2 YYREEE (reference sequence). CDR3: CASSLGGQGDYGYTF. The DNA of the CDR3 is TGTGCCAGCAGCTTGGGGGGACAGGGGGACTATGGCTACACCTTC.

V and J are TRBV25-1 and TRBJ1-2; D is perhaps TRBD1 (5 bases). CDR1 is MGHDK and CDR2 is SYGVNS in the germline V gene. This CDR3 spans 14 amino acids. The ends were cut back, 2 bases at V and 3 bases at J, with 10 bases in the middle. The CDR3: CASSERGEDYGYTF. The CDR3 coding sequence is TGTGCCAGCAGTGAAAGGGGCGAGGACTATGGCTACACCTTC.

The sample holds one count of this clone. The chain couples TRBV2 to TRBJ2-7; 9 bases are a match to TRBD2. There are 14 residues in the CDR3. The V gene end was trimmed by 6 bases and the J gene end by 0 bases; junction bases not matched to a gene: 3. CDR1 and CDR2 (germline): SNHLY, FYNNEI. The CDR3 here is CASRGLATSYEQYF. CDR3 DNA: TGTGCCAGCAGAGGACTAGCGACCTCCTACGAGCAGTACTTC. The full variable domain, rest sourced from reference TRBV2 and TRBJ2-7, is EPEVTQTPSHQVTQMGQEVILRCVPISNHLYFYWYRQILGQKVEFLVSFYNNEISEKSEIFDDQFSVERPDGSNFTLKIRSTKLEDSAMYFCASRGLATSYEQYFGPGTRLTVT.

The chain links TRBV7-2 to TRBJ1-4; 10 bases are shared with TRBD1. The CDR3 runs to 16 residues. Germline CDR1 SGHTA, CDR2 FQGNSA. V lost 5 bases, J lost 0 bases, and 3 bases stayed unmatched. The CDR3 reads CASSRDRGSTNEKLFF. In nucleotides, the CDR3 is TGTGCCAGCAGCAGGGACAGGGGATCAACTAATGAAAAACTGTTTTTT.

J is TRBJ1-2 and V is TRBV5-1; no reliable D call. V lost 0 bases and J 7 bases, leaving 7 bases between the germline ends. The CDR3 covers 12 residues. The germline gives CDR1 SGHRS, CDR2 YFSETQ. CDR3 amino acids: CASSLEGAGYTF. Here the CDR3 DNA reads TGCGCCAGCAGCTTGGAGGGTGCTGGCTACACCTTC.

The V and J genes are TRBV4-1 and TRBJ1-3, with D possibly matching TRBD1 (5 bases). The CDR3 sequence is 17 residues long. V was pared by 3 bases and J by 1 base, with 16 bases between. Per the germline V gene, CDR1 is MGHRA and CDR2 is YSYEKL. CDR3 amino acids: CASSHGTARGSGNTIYF. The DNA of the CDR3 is TGCGCCAGCAGCCATGGGACCGCAAGGGGATCTGGAAACACCATATATTTT.

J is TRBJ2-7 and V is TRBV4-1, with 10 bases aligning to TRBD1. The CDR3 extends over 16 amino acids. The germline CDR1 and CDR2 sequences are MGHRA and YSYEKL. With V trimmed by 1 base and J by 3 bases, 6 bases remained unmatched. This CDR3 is CASSQVPGTGDYEQYF. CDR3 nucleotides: TGCGCCAGCAGCCAAGTCCCCGGGACAGGGGACTACGAGCAGTACTTC.

CDR3 sequence reads: CASSLVGEAGPYGYTF. CDR3 nucleotide sequence: TGTGCCAGCAGCTTAGTGGGGGAGGCCGGACCTTATGGCTACACCTTC. The gene calls are TRBV7-6 and TRBJ1-2; D is possibly TRBD1 (5 bases). CDR1 and CDR2 from the germline V gene are SGHVS and FNYEAQ. V lost 1 base and J 5 bases, leaving 17 bases between the germline ends. This CDR3 is 16 amino acids long.

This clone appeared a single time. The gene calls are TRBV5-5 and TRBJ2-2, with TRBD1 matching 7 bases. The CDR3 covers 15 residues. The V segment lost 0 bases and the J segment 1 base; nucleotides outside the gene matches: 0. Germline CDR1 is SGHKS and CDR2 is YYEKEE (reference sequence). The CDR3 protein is CASSLGTGNTGELFF. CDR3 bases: TGTGCCAGCAGCTTGGGGACAGGGAACACCGGGGAGCTGTTTTTT.

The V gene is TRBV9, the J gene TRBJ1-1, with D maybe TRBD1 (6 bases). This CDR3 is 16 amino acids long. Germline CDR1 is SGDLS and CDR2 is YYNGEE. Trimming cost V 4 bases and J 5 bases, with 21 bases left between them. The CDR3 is CASSPSGQSRWTEAFF. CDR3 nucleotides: TGTGCCAGCAGCCCCTCTGGACAGTCACGTTGGACTGAAGCTTTCTTT.

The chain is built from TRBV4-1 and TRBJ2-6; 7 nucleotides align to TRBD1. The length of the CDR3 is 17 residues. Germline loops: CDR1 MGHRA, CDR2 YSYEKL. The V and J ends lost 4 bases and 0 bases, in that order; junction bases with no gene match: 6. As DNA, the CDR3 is TGCGCCAGCAGCCTGAGGCAGGGGGTCTCTGGGGCCAACGTCCTGACTTTC. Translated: CASSLRQGVSGANVLTF.

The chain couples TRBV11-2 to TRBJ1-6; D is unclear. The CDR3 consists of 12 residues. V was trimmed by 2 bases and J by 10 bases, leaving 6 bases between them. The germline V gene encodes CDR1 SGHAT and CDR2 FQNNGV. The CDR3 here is CASSLLGSPLHF. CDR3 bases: TGTGCCAGCAGCTTACTTGGCTCACCCCTCCACTTT.

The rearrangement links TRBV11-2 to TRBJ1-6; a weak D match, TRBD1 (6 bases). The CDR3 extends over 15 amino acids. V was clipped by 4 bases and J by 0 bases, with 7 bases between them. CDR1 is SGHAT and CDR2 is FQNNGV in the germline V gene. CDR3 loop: CASSSQGSYNSPLHF. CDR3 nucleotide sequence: TGTGCCAGCAGCTCACAGGGCTCCTATAATTCACCCCTCCACTTT.

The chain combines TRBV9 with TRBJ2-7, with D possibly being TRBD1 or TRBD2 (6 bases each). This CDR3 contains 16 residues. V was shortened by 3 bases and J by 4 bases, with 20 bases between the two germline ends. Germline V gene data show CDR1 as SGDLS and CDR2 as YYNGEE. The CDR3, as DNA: TGTGCCAGCAGCGCCACTCCAGTAGGAGGGGGGTACGAGCAGTACTTC. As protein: CASSATPVGGGYEQYF. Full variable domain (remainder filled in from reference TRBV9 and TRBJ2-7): DSGVTQTPKHLITATGQRVTLRCSPRSGDLSVYWYQQSLDQGLQFLIQYYNGEERAKGNILERFSAQQFPDLHSELNLSSLELGDSALYFCASSATPVGGGYEQYFGPGTRLTVT.

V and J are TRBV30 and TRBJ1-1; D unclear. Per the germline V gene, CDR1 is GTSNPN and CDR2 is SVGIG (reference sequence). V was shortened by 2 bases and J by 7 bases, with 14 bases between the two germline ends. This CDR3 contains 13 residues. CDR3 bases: TGTGCCTGGAGTTCTACCCCATTCAATGAAGCTTTCTTT. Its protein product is CAWSSTPFNEAFF.